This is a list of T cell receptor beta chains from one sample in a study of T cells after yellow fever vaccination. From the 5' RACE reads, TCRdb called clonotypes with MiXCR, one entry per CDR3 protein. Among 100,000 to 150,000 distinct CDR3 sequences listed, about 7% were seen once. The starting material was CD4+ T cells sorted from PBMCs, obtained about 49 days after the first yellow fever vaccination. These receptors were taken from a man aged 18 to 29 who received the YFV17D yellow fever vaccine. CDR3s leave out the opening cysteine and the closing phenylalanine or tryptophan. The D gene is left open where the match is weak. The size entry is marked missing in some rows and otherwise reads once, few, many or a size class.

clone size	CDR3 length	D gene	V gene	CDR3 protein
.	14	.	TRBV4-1	ASSQEGGSGEETQY
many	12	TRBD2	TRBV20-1	SATRLALQETQY
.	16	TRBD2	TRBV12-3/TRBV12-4	AFCLGLAGGLSTDTQY
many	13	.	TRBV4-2	ASSQTSLMGNTIY
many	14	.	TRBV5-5	ASSRMGGPTGDTQY
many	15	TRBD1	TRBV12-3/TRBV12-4	ASSPPNPQGRRSEAF
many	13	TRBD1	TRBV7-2	ASSFIGDRVYGYT
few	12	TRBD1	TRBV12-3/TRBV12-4	ASRAIGGDQPQH
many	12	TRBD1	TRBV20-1	SATTGTGGLGYT
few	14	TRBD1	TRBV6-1	ASSGRTGSGTGELF
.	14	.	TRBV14	ASSQDWTSVLSPLH
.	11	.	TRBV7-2	ASSPQDAETQY